The 8 T cell receptor beta chains below all came from one sample that was sequenced in a study of shared clonotypes between healthy human individuals. Profiling relied on immunoSEQ multiplex PCR, and the TCRdb table lists in-frame clones only, not all of them. The sample lists around 2,000,000 clones; 85% to 95% were seen once. The specimen was naive CD4+ T cells sorted from blood. Subset here: CD45RA+ positively selected. These receptors originate from a man between 18 and 29 years old in good health.

The chain links TRBV18 to TRBJ1-1; D not certain. CDR3 length equals 14 residues. Germline V gene sequence: CDR1 KGHSH, CDR2 LQKENI. V gave up 6 bases and J gave up 0 bases, with 11 bases separating them. The CDR3 loop reads CASSGVGMNTEAFF. The CDR3, as DNA: TGTGCCAGCTCTGGGGTTGGGATGAACACTGAAGCTTTCTTT.

This chain joins TRBV6-1 and TRBJ2-7, with TRBD2 matching 12 bases. V dropped 7 bases and J dropped 7; count of bases not matched to a gene: 8. This CDR3 contains 14 residues. In germline, CDR1 is MNHNS, CDR2 SASEGT. CDR3 sequence (DNA): TGTGCCAGCAATCAACTAGCGGGGGGACGGGAGCAGTACTTC. Translation: CASNQLAGGREQYF.

This chain joins TRBV7-8 and TRBJ2-2; D remains ambiguous. With 9 bases removed from V and 6 bases from J, the gap between germline ends came to 11 bases. This CDR3 comprises 12 residues. Germline-derived CDR1 and CDR2 are SGHVS and FQNEAQ. CDR3 in amino acids: CARQTAAGELFF. CDR3 nucleotide sequence: TGTGCCAGGCAAACCGCGGCCGGGGAGCTGTTTTTT.

This chain uses TRBV6-1 with TRBJ2-7; 8 bases are shared with TRBD1. The CDR3 sequence is 12 residues long. With V trimmed by 11 bases and J by 2 bases, 5 bases remained unmatched. CDR1 and CDR2 from the germline V gene are MNHNS and SASEGT. CDR3 sequence: CAGGQDTYEQYF. CDR3 coding DNA: TGTGCCGGGGGACAGGACACCTACGAGCAGTACTTC.

This chain connects TRBV5-6 to TRBJ1-2; D perhaps matches TRBD1 (6 bases). V was clipped by 4 bases and J by 8 bases, with 15 bases between them. Per germline, CDR1 SGHDT and CDR2 YYEEEE. The CDR3 spans 13 residues. CDR3 nucleotides: TGTGCCAGCAGCAGAAGGGGGTTGGAGGGCTACACCTTC. Its translation is CASSRRGLEGYTF.

The V and J genes are TRBV18 and TRBJ2-7, with D tentatively TRBD1 or TRBD2 (5 bases each). The germline CDR1 and CDR2 sequences are KGHSH and LQKENI. V was shortened by 0 bases and J by 5 bases, with 14 bases between the two germline ends. The CDR3 covers 15 residues. Here the CDR3 DNA reads TGTGCCAGCTCACCACCGGGGACCCTAGGGGACGAGCAGTACTTC. Translation gives CASSPPGTLGDEQYF.

The count of this clone is one. This sample includes further DNA sequences coding for the same CDR3. The gene calls are TRBV9 and TRBJ2-1; 8 nucleotides match TRBD1. The trim removed 3 bases at V and 4 bases at J, leaving 6 bases unmatched. Germline-derived CDR1 and CDR2 are SGDLS and YYNGEE. The CDR3 covers 15 residues. The CDR3 DNA follows: TGTGCCAGCAGCGCCGGGACAGGCCCTTACAATGAGCAGTTCTTC. It yields the protein CASSAGTGPYNEQFF.

The gene calls are TRBV2 and TRBJ2-1; 13 bases are a match to TRBD2. This CDR3 spans 14 amino acids. Germline CDR1 SNHLY, CDR2 FYNNEI. The V segment lost 5 bases and the J segment 12 bases; nucleotides outside the gene matches: 7. The CDR3 DNA sequence: TGTGCCAGCAGTCCGGGACTAGCGGGACTCACGCAGTTCTTC. Translated, it gives CASSPGLAGLTQFF.